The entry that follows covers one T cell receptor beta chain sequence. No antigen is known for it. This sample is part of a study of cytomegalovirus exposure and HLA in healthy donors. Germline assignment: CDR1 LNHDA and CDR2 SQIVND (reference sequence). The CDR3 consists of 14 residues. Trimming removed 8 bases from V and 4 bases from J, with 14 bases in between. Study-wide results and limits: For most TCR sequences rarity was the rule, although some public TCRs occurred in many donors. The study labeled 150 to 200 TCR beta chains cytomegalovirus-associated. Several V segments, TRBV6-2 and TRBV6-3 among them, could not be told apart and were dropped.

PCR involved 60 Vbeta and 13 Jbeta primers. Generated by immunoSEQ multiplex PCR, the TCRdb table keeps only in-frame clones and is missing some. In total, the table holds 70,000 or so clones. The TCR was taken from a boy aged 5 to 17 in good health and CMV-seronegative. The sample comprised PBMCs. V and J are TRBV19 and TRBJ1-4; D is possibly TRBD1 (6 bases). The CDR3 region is CASSGGLGNEKLFF. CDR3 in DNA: TGTGCCAGTTCGGGGGGGCTCGGTAATGAAAAACTGTTTTTT.